This passage covers 10 T cell receptor beta chains from one sample sequenced in a study of T cells after yellow fever vaccination. TCRdb reprocessed the 5' RACE reads via MiXCR and lists one record per CDR3 protein. The sample has approximately 120,000 distinct CDR3 sequences, approximately 8.4% seen once; the top ten hold 40%. The starting material was CD8+ T cells sorted from PBMCs, obtained on the day of the yellow fever booster vaccination. These receptors were obtained from a man in his late teens or twenties who received the YFV17D yellow fever vaccine.

This clonotype was counted many times. This chain links TRBV3-1 with TRBJ2-1, with 9 positions matching TRBD2. The CDR3 length is 13 residues. V gave up 11 bases and J gave up 0 bases; unmatched junction bases: 2. The V gene's germline CDR1 is LGHDT and CDR2 YNNKEL (reference sequence). The CDR3 DNA reads TGTGCCGCGGGGGGGAGCTCCTACAATGAGCAGTTCTTC. This encodes CAAGGSSYNEQFF.

The gene calls are TRBV5-1 and TRBJ2-4, with a tentative D call TRBD1 (7 bases). V was clipped by 4 bases and J by 6 bases, with 17 bases between them. Germline lookup yields CDR1 SGHRS and CDR2 YFSETQ. The CDR3 totals 15 residues. CDR3 residues: CASSTRGQEGNIQYF. In DNA, the CDR3 is TGCGCCAGCAGCACCCGTGGACAGGAGGGAAACATTCAGTACTTC.

This rearrangement joins TRBV6-5 to TRBJ2-1; TRBD1 or TRBD2 may be the D gene (5 bases each). The CDR3 spans 13 residues. V lost 3 bases and J 11 bases, leaving 14 bases between the germline ends. CDR1 and CDR2 from the germline V gene are MNHEY and SVGAGI. CDR3 residues: CASSYFVGAQQFF. CDR3 DNA sequence: TGTGCCAGCAGTTATTTTGTCGGGGCTCAGCAGTTCTTC.

This clonotype came up a few times. The chain joins TRBV29-1 to TRBJ1-2; D possibly corresponds to TRBD1 (6 bases). CDR1 SQVTM and CDR2 ANQGSEA come from the germline V gene. CDR3 length equals 11 residues. V lost 6 bases and J lost 5, with 10 bases in between. The CDR3 is CSVQGLYGYTF. CDR3 in DNA: TGCAGCGTACAGGGATTGTATGGCTACACCTTC.

The chain combines TRBV28 with TRBJ1-3, with D possibly matching TRBD1 (5 bases). This CDR3 contains 15 residues. V was pared by 3 bases and J by 0 bases, with 9 bases between. Germline CDR1 reads MDHEN; CDR2 reads SYDVKM. The CDR3 sequence is CASSFPQGSGNTIYF. The CDR3 DNA reads TGTGCCAGCAGTTTCCCCCAGGGCTCTGGAAACACCATATATTTT.

This clonotype was seen at least ten times. The chain links TRBV12-3 or TRBV12-4 to TRBJ2-1; 14 bases line up with TRBD2. V trimming: 4 bases; J trimming: 6 bases; junction bases outside the gene matches: 2. The CDR3 is 15 amino acids. The CDR3, as DNA: TGTGCCAGCAGTTCGACTAGCGGGGGGGTCAATGAGCAGTTCTTC. Translating gives CASSSTSGGVNEQFF.

The rearrangement links TRBV6-5 to TRBJ2-1; 14 bases agree with TRBD2. Germline CDR1 reads MNHEY; CDR2 reads SVGAGI. Losses at the gene ends were 0 bases for V and 7 bases for J; bases not matched to a gene: 2. CDR3 length: 16 amino acids. The CDR3 nucleotides read TGTGCCAGCAGTTACTCGACTAGCGGGGGGGCGAATGAGCAGTTCTTC. Translating it yields CASSYSTSGGANEQFF.

This clonotype occurred many times. The chain combines TRBV7-9 with TRBJ2-7; 10 bases are a match to TRBD1. The trim removed 8 bases at V and 5 bases at J, leaving 9 bases unmatched. CDR1 is SEHNR and CDR2 is FQNEAQ in the germline V gene (reference sequence). The length of the CDR3 is 14 residues. CDR3 residues: CASGSDRGLNEQYV. DNA for the CDR3: TGTGCCAGCGGTTCAGACAGGGGGCTCAACGAGCAGTACGTC.

The sample holds a few counts of this clonotype. The chain combines TRBV30 with TRBJ2-3, with D possibly matching TRBD2 (5 bases). Per germline, CDR1 GTSNPN and CDR2 SVGIG (reference sequence). The CDR3 totals 13 residues. Trimming pared 2 bases from V and 3 bases from J, leaving 9 bases between. The CDR3 region has the DNA TGTGCCTGGAGTCGGGGTATGACAGATACGCAGTATTTT. It specifies CAWSRGMTDTQYF. The whole variable domain, filled in from reference TRBV30 and TRBJ2-3, reads SQTIHQWPATLVQPVGSPLSLECTVEGTSNPNLYWYRQAAGRGLQLLFYSVGIGQISSEVPQNLSASRPQDRQFILSSKKLLLSDSGFYLCAWSRGMTDTQYFGPGTRLTVL.

The chain combines TRBV5-6 with TRBJ2-3, with D perhaps matching TRBD1 (5 bases). Deletions cut 2 bases from V and 4 bases from J, with 11 bases between. Germline V gives CDR1 SGHDT, CDR2 YYEEEE. The CDR3 contains 14 residues. CDR3 nucleotide sequence: TGTGCCAGCAGCTTCAAATCAGGGTCAGATACGCAGTATTTT. As protein: CASSFKSGSDTQYF.